This T cell receptor beta chain was recorded in a study of blood T cell repertoires in COVID-19. Study information: COVID-19 samples from acute and convalescent phases originated in the United States, Italy and Spain. PBMCs, B-cell-depleted T cells, or T cells were the source of the cDNA or gDNA that made up the material.

Measured with immunoSEQ multiplex PCR; TCRdb has only the in-frame clones, and not every one. The profile shows 200,000 to 250,000 clones, about 80% of them singletons. What was sequenced was peripheral blood. The sequence was obtained from a woman between 45 and 65 years old with acute or convalescent COVID-19.

CDR3 sequence (DNA): TGCGCCAGCGGCCGGGACACCGAAGAGACCCAGTACTTC. Protein: CASGRDTEETQYF. The V and J genes are TRBV4-1 and TRBJ2-5, with D possibly TRBD1 on 6 matching bases. This CDR3 is 13 amino acids long. Germline CDR1 is MGHRA and CDR2 is YSYEKL. V lost 8 bases to trimming and J lost 3 bases, with 13 bases between them.